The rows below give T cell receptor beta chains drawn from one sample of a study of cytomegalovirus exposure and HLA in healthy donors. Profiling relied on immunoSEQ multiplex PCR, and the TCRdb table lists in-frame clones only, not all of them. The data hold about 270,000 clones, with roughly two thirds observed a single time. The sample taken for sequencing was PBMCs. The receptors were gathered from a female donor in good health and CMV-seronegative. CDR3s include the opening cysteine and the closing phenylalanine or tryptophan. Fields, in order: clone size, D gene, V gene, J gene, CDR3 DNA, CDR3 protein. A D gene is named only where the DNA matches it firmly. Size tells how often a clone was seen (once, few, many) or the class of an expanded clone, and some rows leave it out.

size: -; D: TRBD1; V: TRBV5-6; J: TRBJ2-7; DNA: TGTGCCAGCAGCGAGATTACAGGGGAGAGAAACGAGCAGTACTTC; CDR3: CASSEITGERNEQYF
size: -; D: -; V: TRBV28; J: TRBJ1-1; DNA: TGTGCCAGCAGTTACCCAGGGATCACTGAAGCTTTCTTT; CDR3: CASSYPGITEAFF
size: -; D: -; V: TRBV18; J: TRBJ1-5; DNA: TGTGCCAGCACTCCCTCGGCCAGACAGGCCAATCAGCCCCAGCATTTT; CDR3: CASTPSARQANQPQHF
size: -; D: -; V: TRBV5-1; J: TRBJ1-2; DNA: TGCGCCAGCAGCTTGGCGGGGTTGGATGGCTACACCTTC; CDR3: CASSLAGLDGYTF
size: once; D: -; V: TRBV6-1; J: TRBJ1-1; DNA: TGTGCCAGCAGTGAAGACCCTCGGACTGAAGCTTTCTTT; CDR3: CASSEDPRTEAFF
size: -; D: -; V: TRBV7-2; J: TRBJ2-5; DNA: TGTGCCAGCAGCTTAGGCCATAGCGGACCCCAAGAGACCCAGTACTTC; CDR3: CASSLGHSGPQETQYF
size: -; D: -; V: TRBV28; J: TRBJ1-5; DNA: TGTGCCAGCAGTTTATCCGTCGGGGCCCAGCATTTT; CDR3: CASSLSVGAQHF
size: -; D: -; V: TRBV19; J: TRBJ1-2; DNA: TGTGCCAGTAGTATATGGAGCGGAAACTATGGCTACACCTTC; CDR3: CASSIWSGNYGYTF
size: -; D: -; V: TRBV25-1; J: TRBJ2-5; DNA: TGTGCCAGCAGTGAGGGAGTTCAAGAGACCCAGTACTTC; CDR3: CASSEGVQETQYF
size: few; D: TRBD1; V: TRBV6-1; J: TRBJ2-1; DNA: TGTGCCAGCCAAAGGGACAGGGCCTACAATGAGCAGTTCTTC; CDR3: CASQRDRAYNEQFF
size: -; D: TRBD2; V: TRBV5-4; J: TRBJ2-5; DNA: TGTGCCAGCAGCTTGGCGGCAGGGAGGGAAGAGACCCAGTACTTC; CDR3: CASSLAAGREETQYF
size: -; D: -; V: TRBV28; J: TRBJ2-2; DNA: TGTGCCAGCAGTTCAAATACCGGGGAGCTGTTTTTT; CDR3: CASSSNTGELFF
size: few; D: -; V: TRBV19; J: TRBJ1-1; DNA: TGTGCCAGTACTGCCAGGGGATACACTGAAGCTTTCTTT; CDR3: CASTARGYTEAFF
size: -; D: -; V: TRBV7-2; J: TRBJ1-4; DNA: TGTGCCAGCAGCTTATGGGGGGGAGATGCAACTAATGAAAAACTGTTTTTT; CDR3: CASSLWGGDATNEKLFF
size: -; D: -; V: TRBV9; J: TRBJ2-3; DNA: TGTGCCAGCCGAAGAGGGCTTAACACAGATACGCAGTATTTT; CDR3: CASRRGLNTDTQYF
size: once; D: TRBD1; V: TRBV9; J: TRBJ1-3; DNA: TGTGCCAGCAGCGCGGGACAGAGCTCTGGAAACACCATATATTTT; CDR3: CASSAGQSSGNTIYF
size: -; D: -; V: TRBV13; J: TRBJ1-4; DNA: TGTGCCAGCAGCTTTTTCTCCGGGAGGGAGAATGAAAAACTGTTTTTT; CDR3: CASSFFSGRENEKLFF
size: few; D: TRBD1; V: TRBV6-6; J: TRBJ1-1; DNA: TGTGCCAGCAGCCCGACAGGGGGTGACACTGAAGCTTTCTTT; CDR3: CASSPTGGDTEAFF
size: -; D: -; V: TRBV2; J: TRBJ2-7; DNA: TGTGCCAGCAGACGCGAAGCCGACGAGCAGTACTTC; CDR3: CASRREADEQYF
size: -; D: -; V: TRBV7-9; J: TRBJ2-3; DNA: TGTGCCAGCAGCTTAGATAAGATTGGGCGGGATAATCAGAATTTT; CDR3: CASSLDKIGRDNQNF
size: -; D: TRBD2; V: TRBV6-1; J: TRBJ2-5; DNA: TGTGCCAGCAGTGACCCCGGCGAATGGCTAGCGGGAACAGAGACCCAGTACTTC; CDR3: CASSDPGEWLAGTETQYF
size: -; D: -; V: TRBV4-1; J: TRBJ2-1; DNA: TGCGCCAGCAGCCAAGATCTACCGCGGGGCGAGCAGTTCTTC; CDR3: CASSQDLPRGEQFF
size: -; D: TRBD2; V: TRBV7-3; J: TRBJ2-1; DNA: TGTGCCAGCAGCTCCCAAGCGGGAGGCCTTAACAATGAGCAGTTCTTC; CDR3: CASSSQAGGLNNEQFF
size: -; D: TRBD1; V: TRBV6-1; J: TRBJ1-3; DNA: TGTGCCAGCAGTGATATCCGGACAGGGCCAGTTGAAGGAAACACCATATATTTT; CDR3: CASSDIRTGPVEGNTIYF
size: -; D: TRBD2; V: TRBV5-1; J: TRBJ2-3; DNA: TGCGCCAGCAGCTCTATAGCGGGAACAGATACGCAGTATTTT; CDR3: CASSSIAGTDTQYF
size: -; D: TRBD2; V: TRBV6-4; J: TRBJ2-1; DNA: TGTGCCAGCAGTGATACCGGGACTAGCGGGGGAGTCCCCTACAATGAGCAGTTCTTC; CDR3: CASSDTGTSGGVPYNEQFF
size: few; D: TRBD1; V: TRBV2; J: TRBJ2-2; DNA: TGTGCCAGCAGTCCTAGACAGGGGAAATCCGTCGGGGAGCTGTTTTTT; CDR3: CASSPRQGKSVGELFF
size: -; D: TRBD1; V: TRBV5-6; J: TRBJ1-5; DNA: TGTGCCAGCAGCGATAGACAGGGGTTTAATCAGCCCCAGCATTTT; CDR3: CASSDRQGFNQPQHF
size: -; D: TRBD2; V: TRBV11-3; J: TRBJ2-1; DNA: TGTGCCAGCAGCTGGCCTAGCGGGAGGATGGGGACTAATGAGCAGTTCTTC; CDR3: CASSWPSGRMGTNEQFF
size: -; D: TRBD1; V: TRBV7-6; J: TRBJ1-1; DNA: TGTGCCAGCAGTTTAGCCCCAGGGGGACTCAACACTGAAGCTTTCTTT; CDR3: CASSLAPGGLNTEAFF
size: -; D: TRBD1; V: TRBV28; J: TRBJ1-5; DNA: TGTGCCAGCAGGACAGGGGGGCATCAGCCCCAGCATTTT; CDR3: CASRTGGHQPQHF
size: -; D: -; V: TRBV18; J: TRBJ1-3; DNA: TGTGCCAGCACTACAGGGCGAGACTCTGGAAACACCATATATTTT; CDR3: CASTTGRDSGNTIYF
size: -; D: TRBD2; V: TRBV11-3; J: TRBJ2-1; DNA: TGTGCCAGCAGCTCCTCTGGCCTAGCGGGAGTTGAGCAGTTCTTC; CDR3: CASSSSGLAGVEQFF
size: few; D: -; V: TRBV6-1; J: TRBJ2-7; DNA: TGTGCCAGCGGGCCCTACGAGCAGTACTTC; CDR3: CASGPYEQYF
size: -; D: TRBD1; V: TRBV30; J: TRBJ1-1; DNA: TGTGCCGGGGACAGGATGAACACTGAAGCTTTCTTT; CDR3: CAGDRMNTEAFF
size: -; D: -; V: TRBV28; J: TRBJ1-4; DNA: TGTGCCAGCAGTTTAAGACGGACTACATGGCTGTTTTTT; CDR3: CASSLRRTTWLFF
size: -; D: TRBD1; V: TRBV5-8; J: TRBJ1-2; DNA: TGTGCCAGCAGCGTCCGGGACAGGGGTACCGGCTACACCTTC; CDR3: CASSVRDRGTGYTF